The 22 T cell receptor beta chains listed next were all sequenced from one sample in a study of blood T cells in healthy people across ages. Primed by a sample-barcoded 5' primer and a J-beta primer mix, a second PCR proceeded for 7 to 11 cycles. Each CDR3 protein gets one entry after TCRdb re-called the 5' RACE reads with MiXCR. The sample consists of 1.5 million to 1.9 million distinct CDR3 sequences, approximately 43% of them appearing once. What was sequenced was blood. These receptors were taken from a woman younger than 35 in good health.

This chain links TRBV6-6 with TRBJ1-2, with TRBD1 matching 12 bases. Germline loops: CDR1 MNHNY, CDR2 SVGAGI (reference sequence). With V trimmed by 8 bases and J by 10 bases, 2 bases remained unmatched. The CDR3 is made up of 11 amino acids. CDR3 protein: CASGTGGVYTF. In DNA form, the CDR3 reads TGTGCCAGCGGGACAGGGGGCGTCTACACCTTC.

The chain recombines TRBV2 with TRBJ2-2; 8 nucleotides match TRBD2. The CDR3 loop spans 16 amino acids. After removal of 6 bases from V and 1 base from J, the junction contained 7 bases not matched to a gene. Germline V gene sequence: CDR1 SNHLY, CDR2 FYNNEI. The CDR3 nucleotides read TGTGCCAGCAGAGACAGCGGGGGCCGGAACACCGGGGAGCTGTTTTTT. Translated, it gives CASRDSGGRNTGELFF.

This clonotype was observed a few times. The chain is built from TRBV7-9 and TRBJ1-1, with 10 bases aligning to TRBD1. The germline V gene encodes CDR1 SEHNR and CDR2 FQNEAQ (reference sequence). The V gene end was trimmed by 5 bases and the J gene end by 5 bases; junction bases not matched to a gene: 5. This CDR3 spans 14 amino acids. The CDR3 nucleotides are TGTGCCAGCAGCAAGGGACAGGGGCGTACTGAAGCTTTCTTT. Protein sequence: CASSKGQGRTEAFF.

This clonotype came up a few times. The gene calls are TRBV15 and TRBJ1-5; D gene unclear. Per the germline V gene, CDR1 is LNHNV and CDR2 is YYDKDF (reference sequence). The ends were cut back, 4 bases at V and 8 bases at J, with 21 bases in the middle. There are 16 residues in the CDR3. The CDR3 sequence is CATSKGEAAAVEPQHF. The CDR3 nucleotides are TGTGCCACCAGCAAAGGAGAGGCGGCGGCTGTTGAGCCCCAGCATTTT.

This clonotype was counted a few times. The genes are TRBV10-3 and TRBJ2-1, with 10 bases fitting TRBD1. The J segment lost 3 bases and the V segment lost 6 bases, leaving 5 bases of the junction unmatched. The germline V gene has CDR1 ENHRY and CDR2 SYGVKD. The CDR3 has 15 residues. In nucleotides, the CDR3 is TGTGCCATCAGAAGGACAGGGGGTAGCTACAATGAGCAGTTCTTC. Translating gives CAIRRTGGSYNEQFF.

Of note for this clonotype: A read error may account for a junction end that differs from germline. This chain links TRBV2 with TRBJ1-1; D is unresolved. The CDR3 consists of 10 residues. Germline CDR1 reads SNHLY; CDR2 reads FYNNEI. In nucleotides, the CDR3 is TGTTCCAGCAGTGTTGGTGAAGCTTTCTTT. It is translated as CSSSVGEAFF.

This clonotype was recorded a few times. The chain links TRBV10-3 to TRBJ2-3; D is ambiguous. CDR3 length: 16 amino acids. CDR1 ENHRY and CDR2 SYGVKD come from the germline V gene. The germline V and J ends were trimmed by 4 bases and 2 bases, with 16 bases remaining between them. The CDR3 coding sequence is TGTGCCATCAGTGGGTTCGGCCGTCCTTCCACAGATACGCAGTATTTT. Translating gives CAISGFGRPSTDTQYF.

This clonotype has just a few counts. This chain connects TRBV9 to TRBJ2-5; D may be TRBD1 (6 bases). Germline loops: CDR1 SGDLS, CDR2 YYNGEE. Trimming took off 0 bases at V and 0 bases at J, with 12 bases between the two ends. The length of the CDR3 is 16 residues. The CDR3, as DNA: TGTGCCAGCAGCGTAGCCGGGACACTGTACCAAGAGACCCAGTACTTC. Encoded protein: CASSVAGTLYQETQYF.

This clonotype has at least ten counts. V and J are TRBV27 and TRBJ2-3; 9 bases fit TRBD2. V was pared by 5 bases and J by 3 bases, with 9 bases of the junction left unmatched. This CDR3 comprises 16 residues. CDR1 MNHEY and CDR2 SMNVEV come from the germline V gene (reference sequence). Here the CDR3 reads CASSPLAGGSTDTQYF. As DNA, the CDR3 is TGTGCCAGCAGTCCCTTGGCGGGAGGGAGTACAGATACGCAGTATTTT.

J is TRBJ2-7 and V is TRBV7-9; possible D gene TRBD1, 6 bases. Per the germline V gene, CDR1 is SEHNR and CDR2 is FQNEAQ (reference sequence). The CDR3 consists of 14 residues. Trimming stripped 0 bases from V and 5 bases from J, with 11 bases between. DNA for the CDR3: TGTGCCAGCAGCTTAGCCGGGACAACCCACGAGCAGTACTTC. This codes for CASSLAGTTHEQYF.

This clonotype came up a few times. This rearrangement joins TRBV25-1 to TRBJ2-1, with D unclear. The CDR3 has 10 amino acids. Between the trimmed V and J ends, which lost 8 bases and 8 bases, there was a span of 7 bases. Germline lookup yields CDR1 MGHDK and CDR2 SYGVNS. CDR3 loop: CASSYYEQFF. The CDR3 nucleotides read TGTGCCAGCTCTTATTATGAGCAGTTCTTC.

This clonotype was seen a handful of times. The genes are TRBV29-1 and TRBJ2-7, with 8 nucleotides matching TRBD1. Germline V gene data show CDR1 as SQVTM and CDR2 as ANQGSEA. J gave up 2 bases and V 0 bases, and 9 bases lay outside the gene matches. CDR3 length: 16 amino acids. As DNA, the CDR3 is TGCAGCGTTGAAGAGTCCCGGGAGACAGGGGCCTACGAGCAGTACTTC. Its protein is CSVEESRETGAYEQYF.

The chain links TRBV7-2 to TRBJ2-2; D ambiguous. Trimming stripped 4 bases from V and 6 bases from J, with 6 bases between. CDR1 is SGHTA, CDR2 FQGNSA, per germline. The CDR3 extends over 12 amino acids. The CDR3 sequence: CASSYYSGELFF. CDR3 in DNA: TGTGCCAGCAGCTACTATTCCGGGGAGCTGTTTTTT.

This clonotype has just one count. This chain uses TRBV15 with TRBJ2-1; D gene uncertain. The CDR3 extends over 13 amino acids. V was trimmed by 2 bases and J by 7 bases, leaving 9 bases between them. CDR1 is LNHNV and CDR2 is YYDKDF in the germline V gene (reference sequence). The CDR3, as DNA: TGTGCCACCAGCAGAAACTCTGAAAATGAGCAGTTCTTC. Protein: CATSRNSENEQFF.

CDR3 sequence (DNA): TGTGCCAGCAGAGCCTACAGGGAGAGCGAGCAGTACTTC. It translates to CASRAYRESEQYF. This chain links TRBV6-5 with TRBJ2-7, with D perhaps matching TRBD1 (6 bases). The CDR3 spans 13 residues. CDR1 and CDR2 (germline): MNHEY, SVGAGI. Trimming pared 6 bases from V and 6 bases from J, leaving 15 bases between.

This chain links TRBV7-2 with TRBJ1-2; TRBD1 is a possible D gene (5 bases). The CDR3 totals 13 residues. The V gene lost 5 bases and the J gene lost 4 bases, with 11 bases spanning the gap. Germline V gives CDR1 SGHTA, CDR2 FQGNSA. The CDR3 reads CASSKTATYGYTF. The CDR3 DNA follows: TGTGCCAGCAGCAAGACAGCGACCTATGGCTACACCTTC.

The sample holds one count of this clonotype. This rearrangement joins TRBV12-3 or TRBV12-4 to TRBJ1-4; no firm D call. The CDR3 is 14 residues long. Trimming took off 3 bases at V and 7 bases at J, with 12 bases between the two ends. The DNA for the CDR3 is TGTGCCAGCAGTTTCGGGTGGGGTACTGAAAAACTGTTTTTT. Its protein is CASSFGWGTEKLFF.

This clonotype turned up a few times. The CDR3 nucleotides are TGCAGCGTGGGGTGGGACTCCAACTATGGCTACACCTTC. Translated, it gives CSVGWDSNYGYTF. The V call is TRBV29-1, the J call TRBJ1-2; perhaps TRBD1 as D (5 bases). Germline CDR1 and CDR2: SQVTM and ANQGSEA. CDR3 length: 13 amino acids. Trimming removed 6 bases from V and 2 bases from J, with 13 bases in between.

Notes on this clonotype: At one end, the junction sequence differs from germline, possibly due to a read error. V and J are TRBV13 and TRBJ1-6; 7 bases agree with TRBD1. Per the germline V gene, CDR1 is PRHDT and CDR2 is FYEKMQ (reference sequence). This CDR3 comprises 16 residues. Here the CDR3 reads CVSSLAGTARNSPLHF. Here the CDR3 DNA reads TGTGTCAGCAGCTTAGCCGGGACAGCAAGGAATTCACCCCTCCACTTT.

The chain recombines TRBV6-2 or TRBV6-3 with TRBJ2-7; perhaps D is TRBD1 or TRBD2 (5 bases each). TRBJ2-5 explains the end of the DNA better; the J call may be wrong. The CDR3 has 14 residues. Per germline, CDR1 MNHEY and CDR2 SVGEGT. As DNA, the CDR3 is TGTGCCAGCAGTTACTCGGGGGACCTTTGGACCCAGTACTTC. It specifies CASSYSGDLWTQYF.

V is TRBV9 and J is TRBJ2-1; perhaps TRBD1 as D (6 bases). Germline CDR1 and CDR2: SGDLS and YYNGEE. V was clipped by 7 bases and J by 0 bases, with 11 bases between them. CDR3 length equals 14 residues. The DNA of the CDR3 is TGTGCCAGCCAACAGGGAATCTCCTACAATGAGCAGTTCTTC. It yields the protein CASQQGISYNEQFF.

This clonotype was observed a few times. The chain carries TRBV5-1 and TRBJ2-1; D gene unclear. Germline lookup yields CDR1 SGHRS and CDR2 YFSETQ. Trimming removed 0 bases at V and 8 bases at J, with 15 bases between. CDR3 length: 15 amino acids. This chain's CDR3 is CASSLDRLLFYEQFF. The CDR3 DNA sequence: TGCGCCAGCAGCTTGGACAGACTTCTATTCTATGAGCAGTTCTTC.